A single sample gave rise to the 15 T cell receptor beta chains below, sequenced in a study of lymphopenia after photon versus proton radiotherapy. Some clones are missing from TCRdb's copy, which holds only in-frame ones; the method was immunoSEQ multiplex PCR. The data contain tens of thousands of clones, 87% of them seen just once; the ten biggest clones take up 10% to 14%. The material sequenced was peripheral blood, taken from a patient treated with proton-based radiotherapy. These receptors were taken from a man at least 80 years old with esophageal cancer.

The chain combines TRBV9 with TRBJ2-5; D ambiguous. The assigned J gene may be wrong: the sequence end matches TRBJ2-7 better. Germline V CDR1 and CDR2: SGDLS, YYNGEE. The CDR3 sequence is 15 residues long. The CDR3 DNA follows: TGTGCCAGCAGCCACCCAACAGCCGGATACTACGAGCAGTACTTC. Its translation: CASSHPTAGYYEQYF.

The V gene is TRBV5-6, the J gene TRBJ2-1; D may correspond to TRBD1 or TRBD2 (5 bases each). CDR1 and CDR2 from the germline V gene are SGHDT and YYEEEE. This CDR3 contains 14 residues. With 2 bases removed from V and 7 bases from J, the gap between germline ends came to 13 bases. CDR3 in DNA: TGTGCCAGCAGCTTACTAGACAGAGTAAATGAGCAGTTCTTC. It translates to CASSLLDRVNEQFF.

The V and J genes are TRBV15 and TRBJ1-2; 7 positions agree with TRBD1. The V and J ends lost 3 bases and 7 bases, in that order; junction bases with no gene match: 20. CDR1 and CDR2 from the germline V gene are LNHNV and YYDKDF (reference sequence). This CDR3 has 18 amino acids. The CDR3 sequence: CATSSTGQGGTIAAGYTF. The CDR3 DNA reads as TGTGCCACCAGCAGTACTGGCCAGGGGGGAACAATCGCCGCTGGCTACACCTTC. Together with reference TRBV15 and TRBJ1-2, the CDR3 gives the full variable domain: DAMVIQNPRYQVTQFGKPVTLSCSQTLNHNVMYWYQQKSSQAPKLLFHYYDKDFNNEADTPDNFQSRRPNTSFCFLDIRSPGLGDTAMYLCATSSTGQGGTIAAGYTFGSGTRLTVV.

This chain joins TRBV6-5 and TRBJ2-7; no definite D call. CDR3 length equals 15 residues. V lost 4 bases, J lost 0 bases, and 13 bases lay in between. Germline-derived CDR1 and CDR2 are MNHEY and SVGAGI. CDR3 residues: CASSSFTESSYEQYF. Written as DNA, the CDR3 is TGTGCCAGCAGTTCTTTCACAGAGAGCTCCTACGAGCAGTACTTC.

The rearrangement uses TRBV29-1 and TRBJ2-1; tentatively, D is TRBD1 (6 bases). CDR1 is SQVTM, CDR2 ANQGSEA, per germline. V was shortened by 4 bases and J by 5 bases, with 12 bases between the two germline ends. The CDR3 consists of 13 residues. CDR3 DNA: TGCAGCGTTGGCTCAGGGGAAGACAATGAGCAGTTCTTC. Translation: CSVGSGEDNEQFF.

The rearrangement uses TRBV9 and TRBJ2-1; D remains unclear. Germline V gives CDR1 SGDLS, CDR2 YYNGEE. The CDR3 loop spans 16 amino acids. With 0 bases removed from V and 0 bases from J, the gap between germline ends came to 10 bases. Here the CDR3 DNA reads TGTGCCAGCAGCGTAGCAGGCGGAAGCTCCTACAATGAGCAGTTCTTC. It codes for CASSVAGGSSYNEQFF.

This sequence joins TRBV13 and TRBJ2-7; 7 bases agree with TRBD1. J gave up 4 bases and V 5 bases, and 8 bases lay outside the gene matches. The germline V gene has CDR1 PRHDT and CDR2 FYEKMQ (reference sequence). The CDR3 covers 14 residues. CDR3 sequence: CASSPRQGFYEQYF. The CDR3 DNA follows: TGTGCCAGCAGCCCGCGACAGGGCTTTTACGAGCAGTACTTC.

CDR3 in amino acids: CASSLFTSVYNEQFF. CDR3 bases: TGCGCCAGCAGCCTTTTTACTAGCGTATACAATGAGCAGTTCTTC. J is TRBJ2-1 and V is TRBV4-3, with 7 bases identical to TRBD2. Losses at the gene ends were 4 bases for V and 4 bases for J; bases not matched to a gene: 7. Germline-derived CDR1 and CDR2 are LGHNA and YSLEER. The length of the CDR3 is 15 residues.

The rearrangement uses TRBV30 and TRBJ2-5; TRBD2 matches 13 bases. V lost 0 bases and J lost 4; bases outside the gene matches: 5. CDR3 length equals 16 residues. Germline V gives CDR1 GTSNPN, CDR2 SVGIG (reference sequence). The CDR3 protein is CAWSVLAGGTPETQYF. CDR3 sequence (DNA): TGTGCCTGGAGTGTACTAGCGGGGGGGACGCCAGAGACCCAGTACTTC.

The V gene is TRBV5-8, the J gene TRBJ2-6, with TRBD1 as a possible D gene (7 bases). Germline values: CDR1 SGHTS, CDR2 YDEGEE. The V end was cut by 1 base, the J end by 0 bases, with 11 bases between. The CDR3 contains 17 residues. In nucleotides, the CDR3 is TGTGCCAGCAGCTTGTGGGGGGACAGCTCTGGGGCCAACGTCCTGACTTTC. Protein product: CASSLWGDSSGANVLTF.

The chain carries TRBV6-6 and TRBJ1-5, with D perhaps TRBD1 (6 bases). V dropped 2 bases and J dropped 4 bases, with 9 bases sitting between them. Germline V gene sequence: CDR1 MNHNY, CDR2 SVGAGI (reference sequence). The CDR3 consists of 14 residues. CDR3 nucleotides: TGTGCCAGCAGTTACAGAACAGGGAATCAGCCCCAGCATTTT. As protein: CASSYRTGNQPQHF.

The V gene is TRBV27, the J gene TRBJ1-1, with a weak D call TRBD1 (6 bases). V shed 2 bases and J shed 4 bases, with 23 bases lying between them. The CDR3 length is 18 residues. From germline, CDR1 is MNHEY and CDR2 SMNVEV (reference sequence). The CDR3 DNA is TGTGCCAGCAGTTTAACCGACAGGCTCTCCCGACGGAGCACTGAAGCTTTCTTT. Protein sequence: CASSLTDRLSRRSTEAFF.

The chain links TRBV6-5 to TRBJ1-1, with unresolved D. Per germline, CDR1 MNHEY and CDR2 SVGAGI. V was clipped by 1 base and J by 3 bases, with 9 bases between them. This CDR3 has 14 residues. CDR3 sequence reads: CASSYFQSHTEAFF. The CDR3 coding sequence is TGTGCCAGCAGTTACTTCCAATCCCACACTGAAGCTTTCTTT.

J is TRBJ1-2 and V is TRBV6-6; D is undetermined. The ends were cut back, 2 bases at V and 1 base at J, with 8 bases in the middle. Germline-derived CDR1 and CDR2 are MNHNY and SVGAGI (reference sequence). There are 14 residues in the CDR3. The CDR3 loop is CASSYGLGNYGYTF. The CDR3 DNA reads as TGTGCCAGCAGTTACGGTTTGGGTAACTATGGCTACACCTTC.

The V and J genes are TRBV4-3 and TRBJ1-2; 8 positions match TRBD1. Germline lookup yields CDR1 LGHNA and CDR2 YSLEER. The trim removed 0 bases at V and 7 bases at J, leaving 10 bases unmatched. This CDR3 region has 16 residues. The CDR3 DNA sequence: TGCGCCAGCAGCCAAGAAAATGGCGCAGGGGGCGGTGGCTACACCTTC. Translation: CASSQENGAGGGGYTF.